This T cell receptor beta chain was sequenced during a study of PD-L1 blockade in urothelial cancer. Study overall: Patients with male sex and bladder-origin urothelial cancer accounted for twenty-five of 29 enrolled.

Germline CDR1 reads SGHTA; CDR2 reads FQGNSA. Deletions cut 5 bases from V and 0 bases from J, with 10 bases between. The CDR3 consists of 15 residues. Libraries were prepared by immunoSEQ multiplex PCR; TCRdb keeps only in-frame clonotypes and omits some of them. The data show 50,000 to 55,000 clones, 70% to 90% seen once. Time point meaning: peripheral blood 6 weeks after treatment start. The chain carries TRBV7-2 and TRBJ2-2, with D unclear. The TCR originated in a man between 60 and 70 years old with urothelial cancer. Source: PBMCs, taken around atezolizumab (anti-PD-L1) treatment. This CDR3 reads CASSPYSTNTGELFF. CDR3 sequence (DNA): TGTGCCAGCAGCCCCTACTCGACGAACACCGGGGAGCTGTTTTTT. Supplemented by reference TRBV7-2 and TRBJ2-2, the full variable domain reads GAGVSQSPSNKVTEKGKDVELRCDPISGHTALYWYRQSLGQGLEFLIYFQGNSAPDKSGLPSDRFSAERTGGSVSTLTIQRTQQEDSAVYLCASSPYSTNTGELFFGEGSRLTVL.